The 29 T cell receptor beta chains reported below all come from one sample, sequenced in a study of blood T cell repertoires in COVID-19 (dated by TCRdb to the early 2020s). Libraries were built with the immunoSEQ multiplex PCR assay. TCRdb retrieved this table from immuneACCESS and kept in-frame rearrangements only. Not all clones are present; in checked studies, unresolved V genes account for under half, and no reason is known for the remainder. The sample table shows about 190,000 clones, and more than 75% are seen once. The ten top clones hold 17% of the sample. The sample was PBMCs or T cells enriched from blood (not recorded which). These TCRs come from a woman aged 45-60 years who had recovered from COVID-19.

Of note for this clone: One junction end does not reproduce the germline sequence, and a read error may be involved. The V gene is TRBV6-5, the J gene TRBJ2-7, with 8 bases matching TRBD1. Germline V gives CDR1 MNHEY, CDR2 SVGAGI. The CDR3 runs 15 residues. This chain's CDR3 is CASSYSGTGPMEQYF. In nucleotides, the CDR3 is TGTGCCAGCAGCTACTCCGGGACAGGCCCTATGGAGCAGTACTTC.

This clone was counted many times. The chain has TRBV6-4 and TRBJ2-2, with 8 positions matching TRBD2. CDR3 length: 14 residues. Trimming removed 3 bases from V and 3 bases from J; junction bases left unmatched: 0. CDR1 and CDR2 (germline): MRHNA, SNTAGT. The CDR3 DNA sequence: TGTGCCAGCAGTGAACTAGCGGACACCGGGGAGCTGTTTTTT. Its protein product is CASSELADTGELFF.

This clone was seen more than once but under ten times. The rearrangement uses TRBV7-8 and TRBJ1-5, with D possibly TRBD1 on 5 matching bases. Germline values: CDR1 SGHVS, CDR2 FQNEAQ. The CDR3 is 15 amino acids. The V end lost 5 bases, the J end lost 3 bases, and 14 bases lay between the germline ends. The CDR3 loop is CASSPHDSSNQPQHF. CDR3 bases: TGTGCCAGCAGCCCCCACGACAGTTCCAATCAGCCCCAGCATTTT.

This chain uses TRBV11-3 with TRBJ2-1; 12 bases line up with TRBD2. Losses at the gene ends were 5 bases for V and 8 bases for J; bases not matched to a gene: 7. Germline-derived CDR1 and CDR2 are SGHNT and YENEEA. This CDR3 spans 15 amino acids. CDR3 protein: CASSLSTSGRDEQFF. Here the CDR3 DNA reads TGTGCCAGCAGCCTATCGACTAGCGGGAGAGATGAGCAGTTCTTC.

This chain connects TRBV29-1 to TRBJ1-5; D remains ambiguous. V dropped 4 bases and J dropped 5 bases, with 9 bases sitting between them. CDR1 is SQVTM and CDR2 is ANQGSEA in the germline V gene. This CDR3 region has 12 residues. CDR3 sequence reads: CSVAARDQPQHF. The CDR3 DNA follows: TGCAGCGTTGCCGCACGGGATCAGCCCCAGCATTTT.

This clone was detected a few times. The chain joins TRBV30 to TRBJ1-2, with a weak D call TRBD1 (6 bases). Germline loops: CDR1 GTSNPN, CDR2 SVGIG (reference sequence). Deletions cut 0 bases from V and 7 bases from J, with 15 bases between. There are 14 residues in the CDR3. The CDR3 sequence: CAWSVGGGRLGYTF. The DNA for the CDR3 is TGTGCCTGGAGTGTAGGGGGGGGGCGCCTTGGCTACACCTTC.

The rearrangement uses TRBV28 and TRBJ2-7; no definite D call. The CDR3 length is 11 residues. V was shortened by 2 bases and J by 9 bases, with 8 bases between the two germline ends. The germline V gene encodes CDR1 MDHEN and CDR2 SYDVKM. The CDR3 DNA is TGTGCCAGCAGTTTAGGCAATTGGCAGTACTTC. This translates into CASSLGNWQYF.

The chain carries TRBV27 and TRBJ1-2, with D tentatively TRBD1 (6 bases). The CDR3 has 14 amino acids. Germline CDR1 and CDR2: MNHEY and SMNVEV (reference sequence). V gave up 2 bases and J gave up 4 bases, with 11 bases separating them. The CDR3 protein is CASSLGQGTYGYTF. The CDR3 DNA reads as TGTGCCAGCAGTTTAGGGCAGGGGACCTATGGCTACACCTTC.

This clone was counted only a few times. This chain links TRBV2 with TRBJ2-3, with TRBD2 matching over 13 bases. V shed 6 bases and J 4 bases; nucleotides not matched to a gene: 7. The CDR3 is 16 amino acids. CDR1 and CDR2 from the germline V gene are SNHLY and FYNNEI. CDR3 bases: TGTGCCAGCAGCGCAGGACTAGCGGGAGCTGCAGATACGCAGTATTTT. Translating gives CASSAGLAGAADTQYF.

V gene TRBV30 combines with J gene TRBJ1-6; 9 bases match TRBD1. CDR3 length equals 14 residues. Germline values: CDR1 GTSNPN, CDR2 SVGIG (reference sequence). The V segment lost 6 bases and the J segment 8 bases; nucleotides outside the gene matches: 8. The CDR3 DNA is TGTGCCTGCCACCGACAGGGGGGTTATTCACCCCTCCACTTT. It specifies CACHRQGGYSPLHF.

This chain connects TRBV28 to TRBJ1-5; no firm D call. The germline V gene encodes CDR1 MDHEN and CDR2 SYDVKM. Trimming pared 2 bases from V and 5 bases from J, leaving 13 bases between. The CDR3 length is 15 residues. The CDR3 loop reads CASSLDAEGHQPQHF. CDR3 in DNA: TGTGCCAGCAGTTTAGACGCGGAGGGCCATCAGCCCCAGCATTTT.

V is TRBV28 and J is TRBJ2-7, with TRBD2 matching over 8 bases. Unmatched junction bases numbered 12, after V lost 7 bases and J lost 4 bases. CDR1 is MDHEN and CDR2 is SYDVKM in the germline V gene. The CDR3 has 15 amino acids. The CDR3 nucleotides read TGTGCCAGCAACCTAATCGGGGGGGGTGATTACGAGCAGTACTTC. Its protein product is CASNLIGGGDYEQYF.

The sample holds one count of this clone. The V gene is TRBV7-2, the J gene TRBJ2-3; 8 bases align to TRBD2. Germline loops: CDR1 SGHTA, CDR2 FQGNSA. CDR3 size: 15 residues. V lost 2 bases, J lost 2 bases, and 3 bases stayed unmatched. The CDR3 loop is CASSLTSGATDTQYF. CDR3 DNA: TGTGCCAGCAGCTTAACTAGCGGAGCCACAGATACGCAGTATTTT.

This chain links TRBV6-2 or TRBV6-3 with TRBJ1-4; D gene unclear. The CDR3 runs 14 residues. Germline CDR1 reads MNHEY; CDR2 reads SVGEGT. The ends were cut back, 6 bases at V and 3 bases at J, with 11 bases in the middle. The DNA for the CDR3 is TGTGCCAGCAGCTTCGGCGGGGCTAATGAAAAACTGTTTTTT. Its protein product is CASSFGGANEKLFF.

This clone was observed once. V is TRBV19 and J is TRBJ1-2; D gene unclear. The CDR3 runs to 13 residues. From germline, CDR1 is LNHDA and CDR2 SQIVND (reference sequence). V shed 6 bases and J shed 6 bases, with 14 bases lying between them. CDR3 in DNA: TGTGCCAGTAGATCCCCGAGGCTCGATGGCTACACCTTC. Translating it yields CASRSPRLDGYTF.

This chain joins TRBV7-2 and TRBJ2-2, with 8 bases lining up with TRBD2. Trimming took 5 bases from V and 5 from J; bases not matched to a gene: 10. Germline-derived CDR1 and CDR2 are SGHTA and FQGNSA. The CDR3 sequence is 16 residues long. CDR3 nucleotide sequence: TGTGCCAGCAGCAACGCGGGGGGCGGGAGGACCGGGGAGCTGTTTTTT. It is translated as CASSNAGGGRTGELFF. Drawing the rest from reference TRBV7-2 and TRBJ2-2, the complete variable domain is GAGVSQSPSNKVTEKGKDVELRCDPISGHTALYWYRQSLGQGLEFLIYFQGNSAPDKSGLPSDRFSAERTGGSVSTLTIQRTQQEDSAVYLCASSNAGGGRTGELFFGEGSRLTVL.

The chain links TRBV5-6 to TRBJ2-3; no firm D call. CDR3 length: 15 amino acids. V lost 1 base and J lost 0, with 9 bases in between. The germline V gene encodes CDR1 SGHDT and CDR2 YYEEEE. For the CDR3, the DNA is TGTGCCAGCAGCTTGATACTCACTAGCACAGATACGCAGTATTTT. Encoded protein: CASSLILTSTDTQYF.

This rearrangement joins TRBV19 to TRBJ1-2, with D hard to call. Trimming took 6 bases from V and 4 from J, leaving 15 bases between them. This CDR3 contains 14 residues. The germline gives CDR1 LNHDA, CDR2 SQIVND (reference sequence). CDR3 bases: TGTGCCAGTAGAGTCCAGGAGGGAGCCTATGGCTACACCTTC. It codes for CASRVQEGAYGYTF.

The chain couples TRBV24-1 to TRBJ2-2; perhaps TRBD1 as D (6 bases). Trimming left V 3 bases short and J 8 bases short, with 21 bases between. CDR1 and CDR2 (germline): KGHDR, SFDVKD. CDR3 size: 17 residues. For the CDR3, the DNA is TGTGCCACCAGTGATAAGGACAGAGCCCCTTGGTTTGGGGAGCTGTTTTTT. The encoded protein is CATSDKDRAPWFGELFF.

CDR3 loop: CASRADRDWGWGQETQYF. The CDR3 nucleotides read TGTGCCAGCAGAGCTGACCGGGACTGGGGGTGGGGGCAAGAGACCCAGTACTTC. This chain connects TRBV2 to TRBJ2-5; the D gene is possibly TRBD2 (6 bases). This CDR3 spans 18 amino acids. With 6 bases removed from V and 2 bases from J, the gap between germline ends came to 25 bases. In germline, CDR1 is SNHLY, CDR2 FYNNEI.

The J gene is TRBJ2-1, the V gene TRBV7-6; 13 bases are a match to TRBD2. The CDR3 spans 16 residues. V lost 5 bases, J lost 8 bases, and 9 bases stayed unmatched. Germline V gene data show CDR1 as SGHVS and CDR2 as FNYEAQ. CDR3 amino acids: CASSTPLAGGPDEQFF. The CDR3 coding sequence is TGTGCCAGCAGCACCCCACTAGCGGGAGGGCCCGATGAGCAGTTCTTC.

V gene TRBV19 combines with J gene TRBJ1-1; TRBD1 agrees at 8 bases. Germline lookup yields CDR1 LNHDA and CDR2 SQIVND (reference sequence). The CDR3 is 14 residues long. The V and J ends lost 7 bases and 0 bases, in that order; junction bases with no gene match: 4. CDR3 region: CASNLRGLNTEAFF. The CDR3 DNA reads TGTGCCAGTAACCTCAGGGGGCTGAACACTGAAGCTTTCTTT.

This clone was counted once. The chain links TRBV9 to TRBJ2-3, with 8 bases identical to TRBD1. Germline V lookup: CDR1 SGDLS, CDR2 YYNGEE. This CDR3 has 15 residues. V lost 1 base and J lost 3; bases outside the gene matches: 4. The CDR3 DNA sequence: TGTGCCAGCAGCGTAACGCAGGGGGCTACAGATACGCAGTATTTT. Its protein product is CASSVTQGATDTQYF.

The J gene is TRBJ1-2, the V gene TRBV10-3; D is ambiguous. Per germline, CDR1 ENHRY and CDR2 SYGVKD. With 3 bases removed from V and 4 bases from J, the gap between germline ends came to 15 bases. CDR3 length: 15 residues. DNA of the CDR3: TGTGCCATCAGTGAAGGAGCGGAGGCCTCCTATGGCTACACCTTC. Protein product: CAISEGAEASYGYTF.

The J gene is TRBJ2-7, the V gene TRBV13; TRBD1 matches 7 bases. The CDR3 length is 15 residues. Germline V lookup: CDR1 PRHDT, CDR2 FYEKMQ (reference sequence). Losses at the gene ends were 4 bases for V and 6 bases for J; bases not matched to a gene: 12. The CDR3 sequence: CASSSFRDSGVEQYF. The CDR3 nucleotides are TGTGCCAGCAGCTCCTTCCGGGACAGTGGTGTCGAGCAGTACTTC. The full variable domain, rest sourced from reference TRBV13 and TRBJ2-7, is AAGVIQSPRHLIKEKRETATLKCYPIPRHDTVYWYQQGPGQDPQFLISFYEKMQSDKGSIPDRFSAQQFSDYHSELNMSSLELGDSALYFCASSSFRDSGVEQYFGPGTRLTVT.

The chain couples TRBV7-2 to TRBJ1-4; tentatively, D is TRBD1 (5 bases). The V gene lost 2 bases and the J gene lost 7 bases, with 11 bases spanning the gap. This CDR3 region has 14 residues. The germline CDR1 and CDR2 sequences are SGHTA and FQGNSA. CDR3 in amino acids: CASSLQGGGEKLFF. CDR3 DNA: TGTGCCAGCAGCTTACAGGGTGGTGGTGAAAAACTGTTTTTT.

The chain recombines TRBV18 with TRBJ2-2; no clear D gene. Trimming pared 3 bases from V and 5 bases from J, leaving 13 bases between. Germline CDR1 and CDR2: KGHSH and LQKENI. The CDR3 spans 15 residues. CDR3 region: CASSPLQSSTGELFF. The CDR3 DNA is TGTGCCAGCTCACCCCTACAGAGTTCGACCGGGGAGCTGTTTTTT.

This clone has only a few counts. This chain links TRBV24-1 with TRBJ2-1, with D possibly TRBD1 on 6 matching bases. Germline CDR1 KGHDR, CDR2 SFDVKD. This CDR3 is built from 18 residues. With 3 bases removed from V and 6 bases from J, the gap between germline ends came to 23 bases. The CDR3 here is CATSDTFDRTPRPNEQFF. The CDR3 DNA sequence: TGTGCCACCAGTGATACTTTCGACAGGACCCCTCGTCCCAATGAGCAGTTCTTC.

The gene calls are TRBV24-1 and TRBJ2-1; 9 bases match TRBD2. The ends lost 4 bases at V and 7 bases at J; junction bases unmatched: 10. This CDR3 comprises 16 residues. Germline-derived CDR1 and CDR2 are KGHDR and SFDVKD. CDR3 DNA sequence: TGTGCCACCAGTGACCCGACTAGCGGAGTCGGTAATGAGCAGTTCTTC. It is translated as CATSDPTSGVGNEQFF.